These T cell receptor beta chains were read from a single sample in a study of CD8+CD57+ T cells in acquired aplastic anemia. Each CDR3 protein gets one entry after TCRdb re-called the reads with MiXCR. The repertoire holds around 220,000 distinct CDR3 sequences, with under 50% as singletons. The sample taken for sequencing was sorted CD4+, CD8+, or CD8+CD57+ T cells (not recorded which) from PBMCs. The origin of the receptors is a human donor with aplastic anemia. The CDR3 runs from the conserved cysteine through the conserved F or W. The D gene is left open where the match is weak. Where a row states a size, it is once, few, many or the class of an expanded clone; other rows omit it.

d_call	j_call	clone_size	v_call	cdr3_nt	cdr3_aa
TRBD1	TRBJ1-2	.	TRBV12-3/TRBV12-4	TGTGCCAGCAGTTTACTCGGGACAGGGGGCAGCTATGGCTACACCTTC	CASSLLGTGGSYGYTF
TRBD1	TRBJ1-4	many	TRBV2	TGTGCCAGCAGTGAAGCCCGGACAGGGGTCGAGGAAAAACTGTTTTTT	CASSEARTGVEEKLFF
.	TRBJ2-1	many	TRBV20-1	TGCAGTGCCAGACCGAGCCGGGGGAGGAATGAGCAGTTCTTC	CSARPSRGRNEQFF
TRBD2	TRBJ2-5	many	TRBV5-1	TGCGCCAGCACCGTGAGGACTAGCGGGGCGGAGACCCAGTACTTC	CASTVRTSGAETQYF
.	TRBJ2-7	.	TRBV7-9	TGTGCCAGCAGCTTTGACGGCTCCTTCTCCTACGAGCAGTACTTC	CASSFDGSFSYEQYF
.	TRBJ2-7	.	TRBV20-1	TGCAGTGCTAGAGATCGACCAGGGGCCCTCGAGCAGTACTTC	CSARDRPGALEQYF
.	TRBJ1-1	.	TRBV10-3	TGTGCCATCAGTGAGTCTTCAGGTCCCACTGAAGCTTTCTTT	CAISESSGPTEAFF
.	TRBJ2-1	.	TRBV2	TGTGCCAGCAGAGTCCCGAGCTACGAGCAGTTCTTC	CASRVPSYEQFF
.	TRBJ2-2	many	TRBV12-3/TRBV12-4	TGTGCCAGCAGTTTTAGGAACACCGGGGAGCTGTTTTTT	CASSFRNTGELFF
.	TRBJ2-2	many	TRBV9	TGTGCCAGCAGCGTTGCGGTGTCGAACACCGGGGAGCTGTTTTTT	CASSVAVSNTGELFF
TRBD1	TRBJ1-6	.	TRBV20-1	TGCAGTGCTAGAGGAATGGACAGGGAAGTCAGTTCACCCCTCCACTTT	CSARGMDREVSSPLHF
TRBD1	TRBJ1-1	many	TRBV9	TGTGCCAGCAGCGCTAAACCGGGACAGGGAAACACTGAAGCTTTCTTT	CASSAKPGQGNTEAFF
.	TRBJ1-5	many	TRBV19	TGTGCCAGTACAGATCTCACTGGCAATCAGCCCCAGCATTTT	CASTDLTGNQPQHF
TRBD1	TRBJ2-3	many	TRBV19	TGTGCCAGTAGTCCAAAGGACAGGACGGGCACAGATACGCAGTATTTT	CASSPKDRTGTDTQYF
.	TRBJ1-1	many	TRBV6-1	TGTGCCAGCCTCGTAGGGGAACAGACTGAAGCTTTCTTT	CASLVGEQTEAFF
.	TRBJ1-4	many	TRBV19	TGTGCCAGTAGTATTCCTAATGAAAAACTGTTTTTT	CASSIPNEKLFF
.	TRBJ2-7	once	TRBV24-1	TGTGCCACCAGGTTAATCCTAGCCCGATCCTACGAGCAGTACTTC	CATRLILARSYEQYF
.	TRBJ1-4	.	TRBV10-3	TGTGCCATCAGTGACAGGGGACCAACCCACGAAAAACTGTTTTTT	CAISDRGPTHEKLFF
TRBD1	TRBJ2-7	.	TRBV19	TGTGCCAGTAGTCCCTCCCTCGTGACAGGGGGGGAAGAGCAGTACTTC	CASSPSLVTGGEEQYF
.	TRBJ2-7	many	TRBV5-6	TGTGCCAGCAGCTTAAGAGGGAGCGACGAGCAGTACTTC	CASSLRGSDEQYF
.	TRBJ1-2	once	TRBV29-1	TGCAGCGTTGAAGCCCTTAACTATGGCTACACCTTC	CSVEALNYGYTF
TRBD1	TRBJ1-5	.	TRBV28	TGTGCCAGCAGTTTAGGGACAGCCAACAATCAGCCCCAGCATTTT	CASSLGTANNQPQHF
TRBD2	TRBJ2-7	.	TRBV7-9	TGTGCCAGCAGCCGAGGACTAGCGGGGCCCTGGGGCGAGCAGTACTTC	CASSRGLAGPWGEQYF
TRBD1	TRBJ1-5	many	TRBV5-6	TGTGCCAGCAGCACCCGGACAGGGGGTAATCAGCCCCAGCATTTT	CASSTRTGGNQPQHF
.	TRBJ2-7	.	TRBV25-1	TGTGCCAGCAGCCCCCGACTGACTTCCTACGAGCAGTACTTC	CASSPRLTSYEQYF
TRBD2	TRBJ2-7	.	TRBV27	TGTGCCAGCAGTTTAAAGGCGGGAGGACCATACGAGCAGTACTTC	CASSLKAGGPYEQYF
.	TRBJ1-1	many	TRBV11-2	TGTGCCAGCAGCCCGGGGGGTGGGAACACTGAAGCTTTCTTT	CASSPGGGNTEAFF
TRBD2	TRBJ2-2	.	TRBV10-3	TGTGCCATCAGTGACCGACTAGCCCCCGGGGAGCTGTTTTTT	CAISDRLAPGELFF
.	TRBJ2-5	.	TRBV2	TGTGCCAGCAGCGAGCGGTGGGGAGAGACCCAGTACTTC	CASSERWGETQYF
.	TRBJ2-7	many	TRBV2	TGTGCCAGCACCACGACGGTGAGGGTTAACGAGCAGTACTTC	CASTTTVRVNEQYF
TRBD2	TRBJ2-1	.	TRBV19	TGTGCCAGTAGTACAAATAGCGGGAGATACAATGAGCAGTTCTTC	CASSTNSGRYNEQFF
TRBD1	TRBJ2-7	.	TRBV7-9	TGTGCCAGCAGCCAGGACAGGGGGCAGGGCGAGCAGTACTTC	CASSQDRGQGEQYF
.	TRBJ1-5	many	TRBV6-5	TGTGCCAGCAGTCTGGACCGACAGAATAAGCCCCAGCATTTT	CASSLDRQNKPQHF
TRBD2	TRBJ2-3	many	TRBV20-1	TGCAGTGCCCAGAGGCTAGCGGGCACAGATACGCAGTATTTT	CSAQRLAGTDTQYF
TRBD1	TRBJ2-3	.	TRBV2	TGTGCCAGCAGTACACCGGGACAGACGCAGTATTTT	CASSTPGQTQYF
.	TRBJ2-7	.	TRBV6-2/TRBV6-3	TGTGCCAGCAGCCCAGCGGTCGAGCAGTACTTC	CASSPAVEQYF
.	TRBJ1-6	many	TRBV5-5	TGTGCCAGCAGCCCCGTCAGGGGATTTAATTCACCCCTCCACTTT	CASSPVRGFNSPLHF
.	TRBJ1-1	.	TRBV19	TGTGCCAGTAGATCCCTCGGGACGGAAGCTTTCTTT	CASRSLGTEAFF
.	TRBJ2-5	many	TRBV12-3/TRBV12-4	TGTGCCAGCAGTTTAGAGGGGACCCAGTACTTC	CASSLEGTQYF
.	TRBJ1-5	.	TRBV19	TGTGCCAGTAGTAATGTAGGGGGCAATCAGCCCCAGCATTTT	CASSNVGGNQPQHF
.	TRBJ1-5	once	TRBV15	TGTGCCACCAGCAGAATAGACAGGTCCCAGCATTTT	CATSRIDRSQHF
TRBD1	TRBJ1-6	many	TRBV6-2/TRBV6-3	TGTGCCAGCAGTTACCCGGGACAGGGCCTCCACTTT	CASSYPGQGLHF
TRBD1	TRBJ1-6	medium-sized	TRBV20-1	TGCAGTGCTAGTAGGGACAGCAAGATAACCAATTCACCCCTCCACTTT	CSASRDSKITNSPLHF
TRBD1	TRBJ1-5	many	TRBV12-3/TRBV12-4	TGTGCCAGCAGCCGGACAGGGAAGGGGAACCAGCCCCAGCATTTT	CASSRTGKGNQPQHF
.	TRBJ2-5	once	TRBV14	TGTGCCAGCAGCCAAGGGGCTGCGGTTGGCGAGACCCAGTACTTC	CASSQGAAVGETQYF
.	TRBJ2-7	.	TRBV19	TGTGCCAGTAGTATTGAGGGGGGGGAAGAGCAGTACTTC	CASSIEGGEEQYF